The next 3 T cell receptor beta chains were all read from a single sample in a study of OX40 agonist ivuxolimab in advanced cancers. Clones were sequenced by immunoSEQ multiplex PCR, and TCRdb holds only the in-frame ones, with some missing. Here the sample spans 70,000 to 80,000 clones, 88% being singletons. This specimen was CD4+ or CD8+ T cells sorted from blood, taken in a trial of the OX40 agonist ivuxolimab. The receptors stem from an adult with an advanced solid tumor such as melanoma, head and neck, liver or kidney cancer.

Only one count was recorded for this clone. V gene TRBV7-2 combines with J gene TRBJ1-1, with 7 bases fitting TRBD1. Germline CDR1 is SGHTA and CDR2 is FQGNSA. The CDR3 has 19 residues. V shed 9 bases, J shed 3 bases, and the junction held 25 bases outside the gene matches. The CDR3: CASPARDSLFLGSHTEAFF. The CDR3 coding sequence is TGTGCCAGTCCCGCCCGGGACAGTCTTTTTCTTGGGAGCCACACTGAAGCTTTCTTT.

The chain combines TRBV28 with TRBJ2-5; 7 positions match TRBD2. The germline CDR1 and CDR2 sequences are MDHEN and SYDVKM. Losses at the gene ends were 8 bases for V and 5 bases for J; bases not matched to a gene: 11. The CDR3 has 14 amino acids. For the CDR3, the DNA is TGTGCCAGCTCCACAGCGGGGACCGGGGAGACCCAGTACTTC. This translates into CASSTAGTGETQYF.

CDR3 sequence reads: CASSAPRRDRHGNTIYF. For the CDR3, the DNA is TGTGCCAGCAGTGCCCCGCGCAGGGACAGACACGGAAACACCATATATTTT. V usage is TRBV6-1 and J usage is TRBJ1-3, with TRBD1 identical over 7 bases. V lost 4 bases to trimming and J lost 4 bases; unmatched junction nucleotides: 13. The CDR3 has 17 residues. Germline values: CDR1 MNHNS, CDR2 SASEGT.